Detailed here is one T cell receptor beta chain. What it binds is unknown. Germline CDR1 and CDR2: SGHAT and FQNNGV. Unmatched junction bases numbered 6, after V lost 3 bases and J lost 4 bases. The CDR3 extends over 14 amino acids. One entry per CDR3 protein, called by TCRdb with MiXCR from the 5' RACE reads. The repertoire has about 360,000 distinct CDR3 sequences, 20% of them found once; the top ten carry about an eighth. The data were taken from a study of CD8 T cells in ankylosing spondylitis. Whole-study findings and limits: From matched ankylosing spondylitis synovial fluid, disease-linked clones were reportedly recovered at significantly enriched levels. A motif in TCR beta, a set of under 10 highly homologous variants, appeared characteristic of ankylosing spondylitis blood. Disease-linked clones had a CD8+ phenotype and relatively low frequency in peripheral blood.

Sequencing used blood, either unsorted or a sorted T cell fraction (not recorded which). The sequence came from a male donor with ankylosing spondylitis or in good health (not recorded which). The chain links TRBV11-2 to TRBJ2-7; 7 nucleotides align to TRBD1. The CDR3 nucleotides read TGTGCCAGCAGCTTGGGGACAGCGTTTTACGAGCAGTACTTC. This gives the protein CASSLGTAFYEQYF.